The clone carrying this TCR beta chain was recorded a few times. Trimming left V 0 bases short and J 0 bases short, with 11 bases between. This CDR3 has 15 residues. The V gene's germline CDR1 is GTSNPN and CDR2 SVGIG (reference sequence). This specimen belongs to a study of blood T cell repertoires in COVID-19. About the study: There were acute and convalescent COVID-19 samples, and they came from the United States, Italy and Spain. Sources were T cells, B-cell-depleted T cells, or PBMCs; the material itself was cDNA or gDNA.

How the authors handled the data: For nucleated cells, counts were estimated from reference gene primer amplification. Some clones are missing from TCRdb's copy, which holds only in-frame ones; the method was immunoSEQ multiplex PCR. V, J and clone size reflect that table, while D and trimming were determined from the DNA. The repertoire holds some 390,000 clones, with around 91% as singletons. Patients from Seattle were sampled longitudinally, starting during active infection. Source material: peripheral blood. This clonotype was sampled from a woman in her forties with COVID-19, enrolled during active disease. This chain joins TRBV30 and TRBJ1-2; D is ambiguous. CDR3 bases: TGTGCCTGGAGTGTACCGGCAACAGCTAACTATGGCTACACCTTC. Its protein is CAWSVPATANYGYTF. The whole variable domain, filled in from reference TRBV30 and TRBJ1-2, reads SQTIHQWPATLVQPVGSPLSLECTVEGTSNPNLYWYRQAAGRGLQLLFYSVGIGQISSEVPQNLSASRPQDRQFILSSKKLLLSDSGFYLCAWSVPATANYGYTFGSGTRLTVV.